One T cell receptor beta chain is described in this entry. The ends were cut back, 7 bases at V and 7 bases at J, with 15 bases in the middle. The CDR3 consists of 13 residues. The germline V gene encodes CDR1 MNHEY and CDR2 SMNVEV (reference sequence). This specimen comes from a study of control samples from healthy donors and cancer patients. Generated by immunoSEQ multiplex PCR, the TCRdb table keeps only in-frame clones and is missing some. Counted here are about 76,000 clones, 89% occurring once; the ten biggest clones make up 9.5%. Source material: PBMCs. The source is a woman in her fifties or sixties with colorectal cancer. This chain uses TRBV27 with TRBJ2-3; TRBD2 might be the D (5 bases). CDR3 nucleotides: TGTGCCAGCAAGAGGGTAGGATCAAATACGCAGTATTTT. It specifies CASKRVGSNTQYF.